This entry concerns a single T cell receptor (beta chain). Its antigen is still unknown. The record originates from a study of T cells in Graves' hyperthyroidism and ophthalmopathy. Study as a whole: The blood sample was taken at first diagnosis, before treatment began. Study findings and constraints: Patients with ophthalmopathy were separated from those with stable hyperthyroidism by a 13 V-J model.

Template material for amplifying TCR beta CDR3 regions consisted of RNA transcripts. Primed by the HTBI set, a first-round RT-PCR was run on the TCR CDR3. TCRdb independently ran MiXCR on the multiplex PCR reads; one entry per CDR3 protein. The sample yields about 370,000 distinct CDR3 sequences, 15% seen once. The ends lost 8 bases at V and 1 base at J; junction bases unmatched: 6. CDR3 length: 14 amino acids. Germline values: CDR1 LNHDA, CDR2 SQIVND (reference sequence). Fresh peripheral blood, under 13 ml, yielded the PBMCs. The sample taken for sequencing was blood. The chain employs TRBV19 and TRBJ2-5; 8 bases fit TRBD1. The receptor comes from a woman aged 55-75 years with Graves' ophthalmopathy. CDR3 DNA sequence: TGTGCCAGTGGTCCTACAGGGGGCCAAGAGACCCAGTACTTC. This sequence encodes CASGPTGGQETQYF.